The 17 T cell receptor beta chains below were found in one sample sequenced in a study of regulatory T cells in long-lasting Graves disease. TCR beta libraries were built with iRepertoire HTBI primers and Arm-PCR of CDR3 regions. TCRdb processed the multiplex PCR reads anew with MiXCR; each CDR3 protein has one entry. The sample carries roughly 500,000 distinct CDR3 sequences, roughly 15% recorded once. Time point reported: newly diagnosed GD, antithyroid drugs for less than 3 months. PBMC-derived RNA was used for the TCR library. The data also belong to a second study, concerning T cells in Graves' hyperthyroidism and ophthalmopathy.

Source: peripheral blood mononuclear cells (PBMCs), taken at new diagnosis, from a patient treated with antithyroid drugs. The receptors were sampled from a woman aged 45-65 years with Graves disease.

This clonotype was recorded many times. The CDR3 is CASSFGGIDEQYF. The CDR3 DNA follows: TGTGCCAGCAGCTTCGGGGGGATCGACGAGCAGTACTTC. The V call is TRBV11-2, the J call TRBJ2-7; 7 nucleotides line up with TRBD2. Germline V gene sequence: CDR1 SGHAT, CDR2 FQNNGV. The V segment lost 3 bases and the J segment 5 bases; nucleotides outside the gene matches: 4. The CDR3 extends over 13 amino acids.

Comment on this clonotype: A much larger clone lies one base from this, so it may be a read error. The CDR3 DNA follows: TGTGCCTCACGGACTCGGGGACAGTCCATCCTCATGAAAGGGACCCAGTACTTC. It encodes CASRTRGQSILMKGTQYF. V is TRBV28 and J is TRBJ2-5; 7 nucleotides align to TRBD1. Germline-derived CDR1 and CDR2 are MDHEN and SYDVKM. V lost 11 bases and J lost 7; bases outside the gene matches: 28. CDR3 length: 18 residues.

Ten or more counts support this clonotype. V usage is TRBV6-2 or TRBV6-3 and J usage is TRBJ2-3, with TRBD1 matching 8 bases. The V segment lost 4 bases and the J segment 3 bases; nucleotides outside the gene matches: 3. Looked up from germline, CDR1 is MNHEY and CDR2 is SVGEGT. This CDR3 has 14 amino acids. Here the CDR3 DNA reads TGTGCCAGCAGTTTACAGGGGGGTACAGATACGCAGTATTTT. Protein sequence: CASSLQGGTDTQYF.

The sample holds many counts of this clonotype. V is TRBV6-1 and J is TRBJ1-3; D is undetermined. Germline CDR1 MNHNS, CDR2 SASEGT. The CDR3 totals 15 residues. Trimming stripped 6 bases from V and 0 bases from J, with 12 bases between. The CDR3 DNA is TGTGCCAGCAGCTTGACGTGGAGCTCTGGAAACACCATATATTTT. It is translated as CASSLTWSSGNTIYF.

This sequence joins TRBV12-3 or TRBV12-4 and TRBJ2-1; TRBD2 is a possible D gene (6 bases). The CDR3 spans 13 residues. V was cut by 1 base and J by 15 bases, with 16 bases left in between. The CDR3 bases are TGTGCCAGCAGTTTAGGGGACTTTGAGCGGCTGTTCTTC. It yields the protein CASSLGDFERLFF.

The rearrangement links TRBV6-4 to TRBJ2-7; 10 nucleotides align to TRBD1. Germline CDR1 is MRHNA and CDR2 is SNTAGT. This CDR3 has 19 amino acids. V lost 3 bases to trimming and J lost 5 bases; unmatched junction nucleotides: 19. CDR3 in amino acids: CASSEPFAFWGDRGDEQYF. The CDR3 DNA follows: TGTGCCAGCAGTGAGCCTTTTGCCTTCTGGGGGGACAGGGGAGACGAGCAGTACTTC.

The chain has TRBV10-1 and TRBJ2-2; D may be TRBD1 or TRBD2 (5 bases each). The CDR3 sequence is 16 residues long. Per germline, CDR1 WNHNN and CDR2 SYGVQD (reference sequence). Trimming left V 1 base short and J 4 bases short, with 13 bases between. CDR3 loop: CASSELRGAGTGELFF. The CDR3, as DNA: TGCGCCAGCAGTGAGTTGAGGGGCGCCGGCACCGGGGAGCTGTTTTTT.

This clonotype was counted at least ten times. The V and J genes are TRBV24-1 and TRBJ1-5, with D perhaps TRBD1 (5 bases). The CDR3 length is 15 residues. The germline CDR1 and CDR2 sequences are KGHDR and SFDVKD. Deletions cut 3 bases from V and 5 bases from J, with 13 bases between. Written as DNA, the CDR3 is TGTGCCACCAGTGATGCACAGGATTGGGATCAGCCCCAGCATTTT. This codes for CATSDAQDWDQPQHF.

This chain connects TRBV29-1 to TRBJ1-4; D may be TRBD1 (5 bases). Deletions cut 5 bases from V and 4 bases from J, with 11 bases between. From germline, CDR1 is SQVTM and CDR2 ANQGSEA. This CDR3 has 13 amino acids. The CDR3 loop reads CSVSGTDNEKLFF. The DNA for the CDR3 is TGCAGCGTTTCCGGGACCGATAATGAAAAACTGTTTTTT.

This clonotype was detected many times. The CDR3 coding sequence is TGTGCCAGCAGTCTCCAAAGCGGGGCTAACACCGGGGAGCTGTTTTTT. It is translated as CASSLQSGANTGELFF. The chain links TRBV28 to TRBJ2-2, with 7 bases fitting TRBD2. With 5 bases clipped from V and 2 bases from J, the junction kept 8 bases outside the gene matches. Germline loops: CDR1 MDHEN, CDR2 SYDVKM. The CDR3 extends over 16 amino acids.

This clonotype was seen many times. The chain joins TRBV28 to TRBJ2-7; 8 nucleotides line up with TRBD2. From germline, CDR1 is MDHEN and CDR2 SYDVKM. V gave up 4 bases and J gave up 6 bases; unmatched junction bases: 14. The CDR3 spans 16 residues. The CDR3 here is CASSSYPAGGFSEQYF. The CDR3 nucleotides are TGTGCCAGCAGTTCCTACCCCGCGGGGGGATTTAGCGAGCAGTACTTC. The full variable domain, completed using reference TRBV28 and TRBJ2-7, is DVKVTQSSRYLVKRTGEKVFLECVQDMDHENMFWYRQDPGLGLRLIYFSYDVKMKEKGDIPEGYSVSREKKERFSLILESASTNQTSMYLCASSSYPAGGFSEQYFGPGTRLTVT.

This clonotype was seen at least ten times. The chain has TRBV6-5 and TRBJ1-1; D remains ambiguous. CDR1 MNHEY and CDR2 SVGAGI come from the germline V gene. Trimming took 4 bases from V and 3 from J, leaving 15 bases between them. The length of the CDR3 is 15 residues. In nucleotides, the CDR3 is TGTGCCAGCAGTTCTATGAAGGGTTGGGACACTGAAGCTTTCTTT. This gives the protein CASSSMKGWDTEAFF.

Comment on this clonotype: One end of the junction varies from germline; a read error may be responsible. This chain uses TRBV11-2 with TRBJ1-5; D is uncertain. The CDR3 spans 14 residues. CDR1 is SGHAT and CDR2 is FQNNGV in the germline V gene. The CDR3 nucleotides are TGTGCCAGCAGCTTAGATCGGGGTCATCAGCCCCATCATTTT. Translated, it gives CASSLDRGHQPHHF. The full variable domain, its missing parts supplied by reference TRBV11-2 and TRBJ1-5, is EAGVAQSPRYKIIEKRQSVAFWCNPISGHATLYWYQQILGQGPKLLIQFQNNGVVDDSQLPKDRFSAERLKGVDSTLKIQPAKLEDSAVYLCASSLDRGHQPHHFGDGTRLSIL.

This clonotype has at least ten counts. The J gene is TRBJ2-1, the V gene TRBV7-8; 8 nucleotides line up with TRBD1. Looked up from germline, CDR1 is SGHVS and CDR2 is FQNEAQ. Trimming cost V 5 bases and J 7 bases; bases outside gene matches: 7. The CDR3 is 14 residues long. CDR3: CASSPRTGLNEQFF. CDR3 bases: TGTGCCAGCAGCCCACGGACAGGGTTGAATGAGCAGTTCTTC.

The rearrangement joins TRBV19 to TRBJ2-1; D is unresolved. With 2 bases removed from V and 3 bases from J, the gap between germline ends came to 14 bases. This CDR3 contains 16 residues. Germline lookup yields CDR1 LNHDA and CDR2 SQIVND (reference sequence). This CDR3 reads CASSINSINDYNEQFF. Here the CDR3 DNA reads TGTGCCAGTAGTATAAACAGCATCAACGACTACAATGAGCAGTTCTTC.

This clonotype was detected only a few times. The rearrangement links TRBV3-1 to TRBJ2-7; D unresolved. Trimming removed 2 bases at V and 3 bases at J, with 5 bases between. CDR1 and CDR2 from the germline V gene are LGHDT and YNNKEL (reference sequence). The CDR3 has 12 amino acids. CDR3 DNA sequence: TGTGCCAGCAGCCAAACGGACTACGAGCAGTACTTC. Encoded protein: CASSQTDYEQYF.

This clonotype has at least ten counts. This sequence joins TRBV2 and TRBJ1-5; a weak D match, TRBD1 (5 bases). The germline gives CDR1 SNHLY, CDR2 FYNNEI. The CDR3 is 15 residues long. V lost 0 bases and J 6 bases, leaving 12 bases between the germline ends. The CDR3 coding sequence is TGTGCCAGCAGTGAAGCGCTTCGGGGGTCTCAGCCCCAGCATTTT. As protein: CASSEALRGSQPQHF.